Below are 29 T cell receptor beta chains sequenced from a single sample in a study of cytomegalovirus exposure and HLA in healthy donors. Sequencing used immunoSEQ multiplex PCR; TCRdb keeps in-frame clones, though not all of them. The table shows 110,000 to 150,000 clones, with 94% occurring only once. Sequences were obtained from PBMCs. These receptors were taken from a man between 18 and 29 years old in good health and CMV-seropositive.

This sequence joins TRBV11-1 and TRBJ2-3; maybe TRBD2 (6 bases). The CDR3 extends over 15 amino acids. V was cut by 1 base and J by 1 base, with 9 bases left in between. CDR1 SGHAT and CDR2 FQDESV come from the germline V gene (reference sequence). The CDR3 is CASSLGIAGTDTQYF. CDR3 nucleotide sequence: TGTGCCAGCAGCTTAGGGATAGCGGGCACAGATACGCAGTATTTT. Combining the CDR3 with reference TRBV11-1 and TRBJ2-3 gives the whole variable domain EAEVAQSPRYKITEKSQAVAFWCDPISGHATLYWYRQILGQGPELLVQFQDESVVDDSQLPKDRFSAERLKGVDSTLKIQPAELGDSAMYLCASSLGIAGTDTQYFGPGTRLTVL.

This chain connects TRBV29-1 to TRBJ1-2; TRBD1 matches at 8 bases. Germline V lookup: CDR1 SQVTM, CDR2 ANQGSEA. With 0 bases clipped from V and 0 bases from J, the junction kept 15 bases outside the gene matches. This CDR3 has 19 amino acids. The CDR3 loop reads CSVEEASDRVSGTNYGYTF. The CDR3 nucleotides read TGCAGCGTTGAAGAGGCTTCGGACAGGGTCTCGGGGACTAACTATGGCTACACCTTC.

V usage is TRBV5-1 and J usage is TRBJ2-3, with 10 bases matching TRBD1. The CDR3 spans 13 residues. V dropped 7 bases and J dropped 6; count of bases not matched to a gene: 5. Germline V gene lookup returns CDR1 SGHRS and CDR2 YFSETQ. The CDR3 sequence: CASRDRGGDTQYF. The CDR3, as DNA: TGCGCCAGCCGGGACAGGGGTGGCGATACGCAGTATTTT.

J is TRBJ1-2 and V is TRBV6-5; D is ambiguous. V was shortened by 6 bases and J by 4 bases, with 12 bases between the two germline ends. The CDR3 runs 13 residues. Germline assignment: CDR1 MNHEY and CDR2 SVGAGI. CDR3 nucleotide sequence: TGTGCCAGCAGGTTTCCAGGAAGCTATGGCTACACCTTC. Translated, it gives CASRFPGSYGYTF.

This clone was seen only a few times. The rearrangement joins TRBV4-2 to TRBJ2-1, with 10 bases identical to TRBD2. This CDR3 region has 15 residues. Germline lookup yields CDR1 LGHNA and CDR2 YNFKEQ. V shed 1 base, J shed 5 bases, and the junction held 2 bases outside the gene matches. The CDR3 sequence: CASSQGLAGDNEQFF. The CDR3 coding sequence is TGTGCCAGCAGCCAAGGCCTAGCGGGAGACAATGAGCAGTTCTTC.

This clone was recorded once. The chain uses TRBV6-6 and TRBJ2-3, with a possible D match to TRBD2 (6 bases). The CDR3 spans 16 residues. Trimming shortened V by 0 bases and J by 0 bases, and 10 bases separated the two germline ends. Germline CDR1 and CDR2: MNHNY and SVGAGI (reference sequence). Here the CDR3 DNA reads TGTGCCAGCAGTTACTCGCGCGGGACTAGCACAGATACGCAGTATTTT. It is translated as CASSYSRGTSTDTQYF.

CDR3: CASSLSGFETQYF. CDR3 DNA sequence: TGCGCCAGCAGCTTGAGCGGGTTTGAGACCCAGTACTTC. The J gene is TRBJ2-5, the V gene TRBV5-1, with D possibly TRBD2 on 6 matching bases. The length of the CDR3 is 13 residues. Trimming shortened V by 1 base and J by 5 bases, and 9 bases separated the two germline ends. The V gene's germline CDR1 is SGHRS and CDR2 YFSETQ. Supplemented by reference TRBV5-1 and TRBJ2-5, the full variable domain reads KAGVTQTPRYLIKTRGQQVTLSCSPISGHRSVSWYQQTPGQGLQFLFEYFSETQRNKGNFPGRFSGRQFSNSRSEMNVSTLELGDSALYLCASSLSGFETQYFGPGTRLLVL.

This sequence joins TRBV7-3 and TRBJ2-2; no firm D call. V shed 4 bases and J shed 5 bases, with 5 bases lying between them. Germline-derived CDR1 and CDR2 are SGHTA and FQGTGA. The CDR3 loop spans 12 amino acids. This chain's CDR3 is CASSSGTGELFF. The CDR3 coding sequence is TGTGCCAGCAGCTCCGGGACCGGGGAGCTGTTTTTT.

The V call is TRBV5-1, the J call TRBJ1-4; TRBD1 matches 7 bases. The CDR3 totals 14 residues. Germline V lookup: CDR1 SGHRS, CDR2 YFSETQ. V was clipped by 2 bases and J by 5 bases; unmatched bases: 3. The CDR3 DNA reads TGCGCCAGCAGCTTCGGGACAGAAAATGAAAAACTGTTTTTT. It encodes CASSFGTENEKLFF.

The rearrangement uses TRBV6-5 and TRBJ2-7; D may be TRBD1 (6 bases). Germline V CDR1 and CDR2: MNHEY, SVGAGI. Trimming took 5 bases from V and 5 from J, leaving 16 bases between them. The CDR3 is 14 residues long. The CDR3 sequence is CASSHRTEGNEQYF. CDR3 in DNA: TGTGCCAGCAGTCACCGGACAGAAGGGAACGAGCAGTACTTC.

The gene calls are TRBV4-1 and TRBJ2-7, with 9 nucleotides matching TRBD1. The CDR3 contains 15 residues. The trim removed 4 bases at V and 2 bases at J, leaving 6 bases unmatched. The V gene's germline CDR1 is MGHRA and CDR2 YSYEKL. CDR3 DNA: TGCGCCAGCAGCCGGGGTCACAGGGGGCCCTACGAGCAGTACTTC. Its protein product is CASSRGHRGPYEQYF.

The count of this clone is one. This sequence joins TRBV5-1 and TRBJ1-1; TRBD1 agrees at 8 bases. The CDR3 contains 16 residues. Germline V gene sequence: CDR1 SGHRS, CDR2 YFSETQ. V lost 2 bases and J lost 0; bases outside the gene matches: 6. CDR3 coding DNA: TGCGCCAGCAGCTTTTACAGGGGGAGCATGAACACTGAAGCTTTCTTT. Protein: CASSFYRGSMNTEAFF.

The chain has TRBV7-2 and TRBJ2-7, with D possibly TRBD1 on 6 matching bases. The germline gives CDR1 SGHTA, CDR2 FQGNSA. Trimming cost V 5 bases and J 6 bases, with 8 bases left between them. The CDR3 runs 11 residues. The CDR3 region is CASSLRGEQYF. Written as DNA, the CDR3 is TGTGCCAGCAGCCTCAGGGGCGAGCAGTACTTC.

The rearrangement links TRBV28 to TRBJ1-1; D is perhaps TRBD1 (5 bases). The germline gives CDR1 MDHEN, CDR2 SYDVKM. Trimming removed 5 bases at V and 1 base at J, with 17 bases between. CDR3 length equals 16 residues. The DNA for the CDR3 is TGTGCCAGCAGTCCGGCCGAGACAGCGGGGAACACTGAAGCTTTCTTT. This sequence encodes CASSPAETAGNTEAFF.

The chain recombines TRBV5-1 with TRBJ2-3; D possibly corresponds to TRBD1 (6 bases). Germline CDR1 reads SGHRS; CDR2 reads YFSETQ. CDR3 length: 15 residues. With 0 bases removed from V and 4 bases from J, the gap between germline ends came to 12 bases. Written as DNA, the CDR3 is TGCGCCAGCAGCTTGGAAGATAGGGGGTCAGATACGCAGTATTTT. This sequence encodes CASSLEDRGSDTQYF.

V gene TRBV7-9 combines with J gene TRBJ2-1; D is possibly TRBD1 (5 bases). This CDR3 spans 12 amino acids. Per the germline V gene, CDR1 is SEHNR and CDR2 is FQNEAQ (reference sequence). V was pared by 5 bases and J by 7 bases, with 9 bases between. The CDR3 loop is CASSRQTNEQFF. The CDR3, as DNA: TGTGCCAGCAGCCGACAGACGAATGAGCAGTTCTTC. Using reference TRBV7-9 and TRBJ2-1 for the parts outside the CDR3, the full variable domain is DTGVSQNPRHKITKRGQNVTFRCDPISEHNRLYWYRQTLGQGPEFLTYFQNEAQLEKSRLLSDRFSAERPKGSFSTLEIQRTEQGDSAMYLCASSRQTNEQFFGPGTRLTVL.

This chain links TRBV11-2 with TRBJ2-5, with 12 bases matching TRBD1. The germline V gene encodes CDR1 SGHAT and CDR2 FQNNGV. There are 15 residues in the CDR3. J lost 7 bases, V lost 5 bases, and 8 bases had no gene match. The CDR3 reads CASSPGTGGGGTQYF. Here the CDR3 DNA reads TGTGCCAGCAGCCCCGGGACAGGGGGCGGAGGGACCCAGTACTTC.

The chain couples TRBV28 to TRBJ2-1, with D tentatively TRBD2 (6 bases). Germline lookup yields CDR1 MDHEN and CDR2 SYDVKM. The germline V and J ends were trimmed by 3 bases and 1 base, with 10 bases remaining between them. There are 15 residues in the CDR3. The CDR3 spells CASSLGRGSYNEQFF. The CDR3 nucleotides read TGTGCCAGCAGTTTGGGGCGGGGATCCTACAATGAGCAGTTCTTC.

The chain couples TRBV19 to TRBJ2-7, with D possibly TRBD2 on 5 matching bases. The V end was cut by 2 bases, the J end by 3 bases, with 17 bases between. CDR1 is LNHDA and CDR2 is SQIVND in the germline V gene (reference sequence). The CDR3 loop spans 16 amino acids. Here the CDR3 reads CASSIKATSGGYEQYF. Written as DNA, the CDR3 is TGTGCCAGTAGTATAAAAGCGACATCAGGAGGCTACGAGCAGTACTTC.

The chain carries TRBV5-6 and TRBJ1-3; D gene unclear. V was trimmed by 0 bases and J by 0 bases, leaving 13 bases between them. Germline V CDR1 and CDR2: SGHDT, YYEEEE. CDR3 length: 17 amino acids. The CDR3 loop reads CASSLAVALFSGNTIYF. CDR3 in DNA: TGTGCCAGCAGCTTGGCGGTTGCCCTATTCTCTGGAAACACCATATATTTT. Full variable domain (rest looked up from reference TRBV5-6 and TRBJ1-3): DAGVTQSPTHLIKTRGQQVTLRCSPKSGHDTVSWYQQALGQGPQFIFQYYEEEERQRGNFPDRFSGHQFPNYSSELNVNALLLGDSALYLCASSLAVALFSGNTIYFGEGSWLTVV.

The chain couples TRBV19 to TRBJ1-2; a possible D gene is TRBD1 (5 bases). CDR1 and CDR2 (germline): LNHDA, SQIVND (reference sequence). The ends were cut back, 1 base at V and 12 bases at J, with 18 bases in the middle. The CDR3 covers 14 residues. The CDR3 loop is CASSIVLEQGINTF. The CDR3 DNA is TGTGCCAGTAGTATAGTGCTGGAGCAGGGTATCAACACCTTC.

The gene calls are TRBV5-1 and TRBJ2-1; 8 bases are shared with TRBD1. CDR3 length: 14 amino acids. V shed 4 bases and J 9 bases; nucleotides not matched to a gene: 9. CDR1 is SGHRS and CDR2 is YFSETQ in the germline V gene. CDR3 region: CASSPAQGAGEQFF. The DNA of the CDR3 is TGCGCCAGCAGCCCGGCCCAGGGGGCAGGTGAGCAGTTCTTC.

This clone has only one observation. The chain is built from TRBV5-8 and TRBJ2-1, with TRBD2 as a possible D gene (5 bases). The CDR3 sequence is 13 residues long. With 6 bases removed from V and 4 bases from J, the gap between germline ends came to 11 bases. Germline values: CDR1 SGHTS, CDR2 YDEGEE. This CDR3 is CASTGRAYNEQFF. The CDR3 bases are TGTGCCAGCACCGGGCGGGCGTACAATGAGCAGTTCTTC.

The CDR3 DNA follows: TGTGCCAGCAGTTTTCGACAGCATTACAATGAGCAGTTCTTC. This sequence encodes CASSFRQHYNEQFF. This chain joins TRBV27 and TRBJ2-1; weak D call: TRBD1 (5 bases). Germline CDR1 and CDR2: MNHEY and SMNVEV (reference sequence). This CDR3 has 14 residues. The germline V and J ends were trimmed by 3 bases and 4 bases, with 10 bases remaining between them.

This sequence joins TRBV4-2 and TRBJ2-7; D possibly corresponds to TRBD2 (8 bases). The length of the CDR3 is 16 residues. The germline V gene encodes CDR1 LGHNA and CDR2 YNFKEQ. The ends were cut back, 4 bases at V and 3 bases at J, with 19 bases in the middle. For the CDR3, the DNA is TGTGCCAGCAGCCGGGGGACTAGAGGGGGCCACTACGAGCAGTACTTC. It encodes CASSRGTRGGHYEQYF.

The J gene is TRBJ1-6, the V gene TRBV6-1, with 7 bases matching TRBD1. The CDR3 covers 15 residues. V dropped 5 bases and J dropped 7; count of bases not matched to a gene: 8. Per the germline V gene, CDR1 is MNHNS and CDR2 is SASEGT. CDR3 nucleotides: TGTGCCAGCAGTCTCCGGGACAGCCCAAATTCACCCCTCCACTTT. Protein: CASSLRDSPNSPLHF.

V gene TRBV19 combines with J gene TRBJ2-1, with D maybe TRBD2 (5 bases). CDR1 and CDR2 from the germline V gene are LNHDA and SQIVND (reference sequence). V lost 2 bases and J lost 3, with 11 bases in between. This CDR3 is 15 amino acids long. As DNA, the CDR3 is TGTGCCAGTAGTATAAATACAGCGGACTACAATGAGCAGTTCTTC. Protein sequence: CASSINTADYNEQFF. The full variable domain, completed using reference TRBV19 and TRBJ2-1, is DGGITQSPKYLFRKEGQNVTLSCEQNLNHDAMYWYRQDPGQGLRLIYYSQIVNDFQKGDIAEGYSVSREKKESFPLTVTSAQKNPTAFYLCASSINTADYNEQFFGPGTRLTVL.

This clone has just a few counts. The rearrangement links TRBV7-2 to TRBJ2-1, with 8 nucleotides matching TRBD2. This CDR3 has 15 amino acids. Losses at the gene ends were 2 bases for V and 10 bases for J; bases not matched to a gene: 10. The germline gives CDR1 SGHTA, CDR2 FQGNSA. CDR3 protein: CASSLLAGLRGEQFF. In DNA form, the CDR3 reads TGTGCCAGCAGCTTACTAGCGGGCCTTCGAGGCGAGCAGTTCTTC.

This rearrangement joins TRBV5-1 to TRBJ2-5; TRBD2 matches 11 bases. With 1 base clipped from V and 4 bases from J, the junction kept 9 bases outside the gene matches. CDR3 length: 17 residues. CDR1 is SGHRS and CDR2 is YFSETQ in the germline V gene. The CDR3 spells CASSLTSGRAVGETQYF. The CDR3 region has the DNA TGCGCCAGCAGCTTGACTAGCGGGAGAGCGGTTGGAGAGACCCAGTACTTC.